This is a list of T cell receptor beta chains from one sample in a study of cytomegalovirus exposure and HLA in healthy donors. Data came from immunoSEQ multiplex PCR; TCRdb stores just in-frame clones and leaves some out. This table holds approximately 100,000 clones, 74% found once. Sample: PBMCs. All receptors come from a man in his fifties or sixties in good health and CMV-seropositive. The CDR3 runs from the conserved cysteine through the conserved F or W. D genes are given only for firm matches. Clone size appears in some rows only: once, few, many, or a class for an expanded clone.

D gene	clone size	J gene	V gene	CDR3 protein	CDR3 DNA
.	.	TRBJ2-5	TRBV30	CAWSPGGEETQYF	TGTGCCTGGAGTCCCGGGGGAGAAGAGACCCAGTACTTC
TRBD2	.	TRBJ2-7	TRBV4-2	CASSQTSGGAYEQYF	TGTGCCAGCAGCCAGACTAGCGGGGGGGCCTACGAGCAGTACTTC
.	.	TRBJ2-7	TRBV6-6	CASSPRSSQYEQYF	TGTGCCAGCAGTCCCCGGAGTTCGCAATACGAGCAGTACTTC
.	few	TRBJ2-3	TRBV7-3	CASSLETSTDTQYF	TGTGCCAGCAGCTTAGAGACTAGCACAGATACGCAGTATTTT
TRBD2	.	TRBJ2-7	TRBV5-1	CASRSGGAVTYEQYF	TGCGCCAGCAGGTCGGGGGGGGCCGTTACCTACGAGCAGTACTTC
.	.	TRBJ1-1	TRBV9	CASSVGWGRGTEAFF	TGTGCCAGCAGCGTAGGTTGGGGGAGGGGCACTGAAGCTTTCTTT
.	once	TRBJ1-6	TRBV6-5	CASSTGTSNSPLHF	TGTGCCAGCAGTACCGGGACTAGCAATTCACCCCTCCACTTT
.	.	TRBJ2-3	TRBV7-6	CASSLVTRDTQYF	TGTGCCAGCAGCTTAGTGACGAGGGATACGCAGTATTTT
TRBD2	.	TRBJ2-1	TRBV5-4	CASSSLAGPVSYNEQFF	TGTGCCAGCAGCTCACTAGCGGGGCCCGTCTCCTACAATGAGCAGTTCTTC
TRBD1	.	TRBJ2-3	TRBV6-6	CASSPQGASTDTQYF	TGTGCCAGCAGTCCCCAGGGGGCGAGCACAGATACGCAGTATTTT
TRBD2	.	TRBJ2-3	TRBV7-3	CASGTPPGTSGDSADTQYF	TGTGCCAGCGGAACACCACCGGGTACTAGCGGGGACTCCGCAGATACGCAGTATTTT
.	.	TRBJ1-1	TRBV4-1	CASTPSGGSQGEAFF	TGCGCCAGCACCCCCTCTGGGGGCTCCCAGGGGGAAGCTTTCTTT
.	.	TRBJ1-6	TRBV7-6	CASSLDPVGGNSPLHF	TGTGCCAGCAGCTTGGATCCGGTGGGGGGGAATTCACCCCTCCACTTT
.	once	TRBJ2-3	TRBV7-3	CASSDFGSSTDTQYF	TGTGCCAGCAGCGACTTCGGGAGCTCCACAGATACGCAGTATTTT
.	.	TRBJ2-5	TRBV6-5	CATLLTEGFQETQYF	TGTGCCACCCTGCTGACCGAGGGTTTCCAAGAGACCCAGTACTTC
.	.	TRBJ2-5	TRBV15	CATSDRQPPQTQYF	TGTGCCACCAGCGATAGACAGCCTCCCCAGACCCAGTACTTC
.	once	TRBJ2-3	TRBV5-6	CASSLASTDTQYF	TGTGCCAGCAGCTTGGCTAGCACAGATACGCAGTATTTT
.	.	TRBJ1-1	TRBV6-5	CASSPEENTEAFF	TGTGCCAGCAGCCCGGAGGAGAACACTGAAGCTTTCTTT
TRBD1	few	TRBJ2-7	TRBV5-1	CASSSPGQGLGEQYF	TGCGCCAGCAGCTCCCCGGGACAGGGATTGGGCGAGCAGTACTTC
TRBD1	.	TRBJ1-1	TRBV6-5	CASSYATGSAGEAFF	TGTGCCAGCAGTTACGCGACAGGGTCCGCCGGTGAAGCTTTCTTT
.	.	TRBJ2-2	TRBV5-5	CASSFRAVRETGELFF	TGTGCCAGCAGCTTCCGGGCCGTAAGGGAGACCGGGGAGCTGTTTTTT
TRBD1	.	TRBJ2-1	TRBV6-6	CASRVGTGGLGEQFF	TGTGCCAGCAGGGTAGGGACAGGGGGTCTGGGTGAGCAGTTCTTC
.	.	TRBJ1-2	TRBV11-2	CASSPGQNYGYTF	TGTGCCAGCAGCCCCGGACAGAACTATGGCTACACCTTC
TRBD1	few	TRBJ2-5	TRBV2	CASSETGVHF	TGTGCCAGCAGTGAGACAGGGGTCCACTTC
TRBD2	.	TRBJ2-3	TRBV5-4	CASSPRGTHTDTQYF	TGTGCCAGCAGCCCGCGGGGGACTCACACAGATACGCAGTATTTT
TRBD1	.	TRBJ2-1	TRBV19	CASSIRTRLDRGPLNEQFF	TGTGCCAGTAGTATAAGGACAAGGTTGGACAGGGGACCCCTTAATGAGCAGTTCTTC
.	.	TRBJ2-4	TRBV6-6	CASRSPGINIQYF	TGTGCCAGCAGATCTCCCGGGATAAACATTCAGTACTTC
.	.	TRBJ1-2	TRBV9	CASSEGANYGYTF	TGTGCCAGCAGCGAAGGGGCTAACTATGGCTACACCTTC
TRBD1	.	TRBJ1-3	TRBV2	CASSTQGARNTIYF	TGTGCCAGCAGTACACAGGGGGCTCGAAACACCATATATTTT
TRBD1	few	TRBJ1-1	TRBV6-6	CASKQQGALTEAFF	TGTGCCAGCAAACAGCAGGGGGCATTGACTGAAGCTTTCTTT
.	once	TRBJ1-1	TRBV28	CASSLGPGRGSTEAFF	TGTGCCAGCAGTTTGGGGCCGGGCCGCGGGAGCACTGAAGCTTTCTTT
.	.	TRBJ1-3	TRBV7-2	CASSRAGPGNTIYF	TGTGCCAGCAGCCGGGCAGGGCCAGGGAACACCATATATTTT
.	.	TRBJ2-1	TRBV18	CASSPPLRTVFLNEQFF	TGTGCCAGCTCACCACCCTTAAGGACAGTCTTTCTCAATGAGCAGTTCTTC
TRBD2	few	TRBJ2-7	TRBV5-1	CASSLLAGGPLSYEQYF	TGCGCCAGCAGCCTACTAGCGGGAGGGCCTCTCTCCTACGAGCAGTACTTC
.	.	TRBJ2-7	TRBV5-1	CASSLEGSTDEQYF	TGCGCCAGCAGCCTAGAAGGATCAACCGACGAGCAGTACTTC
TRBD2	.	TRBJ2-2	TRBV19	CASSIGGTSGGTNTGELFF	TGTGCCAGTAGTATAGGGGGGACTAGCGGGGGTACGAACACCGGGGAGCTGTTTTTT
.	.	TRBJ2-7	TRBV19	CASSTTISGPYEQYF	TGTGCCAGTAGCACGACTATTTCAGGTCCCTACGAGCAGTACTTC
TRBD1	.	TRBJ2-2	TRBV5-1	CASSSIVGTGGFAGELFF	TGCGCCAGCAGCTCCATTGTAGGGACAGGGGGCTTCGCCGGGGAGCTGTTTTTT
.	.	TRBJ1-2	TRBV30	CAWREGKNYGYTF	TGTGCCTGGAGAGAGGGCAAGAACTATGGCTACACCTTC
.	.	TRBJ2-7	TRBV11-2	CASSMIRGSGEQYF	TGTGCCAGCAGCATGATCCGAGGGTCGGGCGAGCAGTACTTC
.	.	TRBJ1-4	TRBV29-1	CSVDTGGEKLFF	TGCAGCGTTGATACGGGGGGGGAAAAACTGTTTTTT
.	.	TRBJ1-1	TRBV6-5	CASSQQGNTEAFF	TGTGCCAGCAGCCAACAGGGGAACACTGAAGCTTTCTTT
.	few	TRBJ1-2	TRBV5-6	CASSLADYGYTF	TGTGCCAGCAGCTTGGCCGACTATGGCTACACCTTC
.	.	TRBJ2-5	TRBV7-2	CASSHPGLGGETQYF	TGTGCCAGCAGCCACCCGGGACTGGGGGGAGAGACCCAGTACTTC
TRBD1	.	TRBJ1-3	TRBV9	CASSGTKDYRGLTGLSGNTIYF	TGTGCCAGCAGCGGAACCAAAGATTACAGGGGCCTCACCGGACTCTCTGGAAACACCATATATTTT
.	once	TRBJ1-3	TRBV11-1	CASRRGFAGNTIYF	TGTGCCAGCAGAAGGGGATTCGCTGGAAACACCATATATTTT
TRBD2	once	TRBJ2-7	TRBV6-1	CASCVQRERDEQYF	TGTGCCAGCTGTGTGCAGCGGGAGAGGGATGAGCAGTACTTC
.	.	TRBJ1-2	TRBV5-5	CASSSRVANYYGYTF	TGTGCCAGCAGCTCCCGGGTAGCCAACTACTATGGCTACACCTTC
TRBD2	.	TRBJ2-1	TRBV27	CASSLRGDPYNEQFF	TGTGCCAGCAGCTTGCGGGGGGACCCTTACAATGAGCAGTTCTTC
.	.	TRBJ2-7	TRBV5-6	CASSPRAGGSYEQYF	TGTGCCAGCAGCCCGAGGGCAGGTGGTTCTTACGAGCAGTACTTC
.	.	TRBJ2-1	TRBV19	CASSMAPRNEQFF	TGTGCCAGTAGTATGGCTCCGCGGAATGAGCAGTTCTTC
TRBD2	.	TRBJ2-1	TRBV5-1	CASSLGGGSSYNEQFF	TGCGCCAGCAGCTTGGGCGGGGGAAGCTCCTACAATGAGCAGTTCTTC
.	once	TRBJ2-2	TRBV6-6	CASSQYTGELFF	TGTGCCAGCAGCCAGTACACCGGGGAGCTGTTTTTT
.	few	TRBJ2-5	TRBV11-2	CASSLGVAEETQYF	TGTGCCAGCAGCTTAGGAGTAGCGGAAGAGACCCAGTACTTC
TRBD2	.	TRBJ2-3	TRBV27	CASSPPHGRASDTQYF	TGTGCCAGCAGTCCCCCTCACGGGAGGGCCAGTGATACGCAGTATTTT
TRBD1	.	TRBJ1-5	TRBV19	CASSIDSGGDRGPTQSQPQHF	TGTGCCAGTAGTATAGATTCGGGGGGGGACAGGGGGCCCACACAAAGTCAGCCCCAGCATTTT